Listed below are T cell receptor beta chains from one sample, sequenced in a study of T cell repertoires in ileal Crohn's disease. Repertoires were generated with immunoSEQ multiplex PCR, while TCRdb's copy carries only in-frame clones and drops some. The sample yields about 13,000 clones, around 80% seen once. Sample: ileal tissue. Every receptor here comes from an adult with Crohn's disease. CDR3s include the opening cysteine and the closing phenylalanine or tryptophan. A D gene is named only where the DNA matches it firmly. Where a row states a size, it is once, few, many or the class of an expanded clone; other rows omit it.

J,length,D,V,size,CDR3,DNA
TRBJ1-4,17,TRBD1,TRBV10-3,.,CAISEGQGIGTNEKLFF,TGTGCCATCAGTGAGGGACAGGGTATCGGAACTAATGAAAAACTGTTTTTT
TRBJ2-3,18,TRBD2,TRBV9,.,CASSNRLAGAASTDTQYF,TGTGCCAGCAGCAATCGACTAGCGGGGGCCGCTAGCACAGATACGCAGTATTTT
TRBJ2-1,14,TRBD2,TRBV27,once,CASSSGLVRNEQFF,TGTGCCAGCAGCTCCGGACTAGTACGGAATGAGCAGTTCTTC
TRBJ1-3,15,.,TRBV10-3,.,CAITSRRGRGNTIYF,TGTGCCATCACCTCCCGGCGGGGGCGGGGAAACACCATATATTTT
TRBJ1-4,12,.,TRBV29-1,medium-sized,CSVVDGNEKLFF,TGCAGCGTTGTAGACGGGAATGAAAAACTGTTTTTT
TRBJ1-2,16,.,TRBV2,.,CASSTDIIQGGYGYTF,TGTGCCAGCAGCACCGATATTATACAGGGCGGCTATGGCTACACCTTC
TRBJ2-7,14,.,TRBV19,.,CASSIGQRFYEQYF,TGTGCCAGTAGTATCGGACAGCGATTCTACGAGCAGTACTTC
TRBJ1-5,14,TRBD1,TRBV25-1,few,CASSERGPNQPQHF,TGTGCCAGCAGTGAAAGGGGGCCCAATCAGCCCCAGCATTTT
TRBJ2-7,14,.,TRBV13,.,CASSLVAESYEQYF,TGTGCCAGCAGCTTAGTCGCGGAATCCTACGAGCAGTACTTC
TRBJ1-2,12,TRBD1,TRBV25-1,.,CASNQGAYGYTF,TGTGCCAGCAATCAGGGGGCCTATGGCTACACCTTC
TRBJ1-4,16,.,TRBV18,.,CASSLRSTATNEKLFF,TGTGCCAGCTCCCTTCGGAGCACGGCAACTAATGAAAAACTGTTTTTT
TRBJ2-2,16,.,TRBV9,.,CASSALQGSNTGELFF,TGTGCCAGCAGCGCCCTACAGGGATCCAACACCGGGGAGCTGTTTTTT
TRBJ2-7,13,TRBD2,TRBV29-1,few,CSVAVGRYSEQYF,TGCAGCGTTGCGGTCGGGAGGTATAGCGAGCAGTACTTC
TRBJ2-2,16,.,TRBV6-4,.,CASSDSRQTNTGELFF,TGTGCCAGCAGTGACTCGCGGCAGACGAACACCGGGGAGCTGTTTTTT
TRBJ1-1,15,.,TRBV5-1,few,CASSSNGGAWTEAFF,TGCGCCAGCAGCTCGAATGGGGGGGCGTGGACTGAAGCTTTCTTT
TRBJ2-7,13,.,TRBV11-2,.,CASSLRGGNEQYF,TGTGCCAGCAGTCTAAGGGGGGGTAACGAGCAGTACTTC
TRBJ1-1,14,TRBD1,TRBV6-1,few,CASSVGDRGTEAFF,TGTGCCAGCAGTGTAGGGGACAGGGGGACTGAAGCTTTCTTT
TRBJ1-2,15,TRBD1,TRBV4-1,.,CASSLDKGQLYGYTF,TGCGCCAGCAGCCTTGACAAGGGACAGCTCTATGGCTACACCTTC
TRBJ2-2,18,.,TRBV9,.,CASSISGGNRVNTGELFF,TGTGCCAGCAGCATAAGTGGGGGCAACAGGGTGAACACCGGGGAGCTGTTTTTT
TRBJ2-7,12,.,TRBV11-2,.,CASSHARYEQYF,TGTGCCAGCAGTCATGCGCGCTACGAGCAGTACTTC
TRBJ2-7,15,TRBD2,TRBV5-1,.,CASSHRDYLLHEQYF,TGCGCCAGCAGCCACCGGGACTACCTTCTCCACGAGCAGTACTTC
TRBJ2-7,14,.,TRBV7-2,medium-sized,CASSWGVRTYEQYF,TGTGCCAGCAGCTGGGGGGTTAGAACTTACGAGCAGTACTTC
TRBJ2-3,15,TRBD1,TRBV6-4,.,CASSATTGGTDTQYF,TGTGCCAGCAGTGCTACGACAGGGGGCACAGATACGCAGTATTTT
TRBJ2-1,15,.,TRBV7-3,.,CASSPRVAGVDEQFF,TGTGCCAGCAGCCCCAGGGTCGCAGGTGTCGATGAGCAGTTCTTC
TRBJ1-1,13,.,TRBV5-1,.,CASSGNREGEAFF,TGCGCCAGCAGCGGAAACAGGGAGGGTGAAGCTTTCTTT
TRBJ2-2,14,.,TRBV29-1,.,CSVTLSRGTGELFF,TGCAGCGTGACCCTTTCTAGGGGGACCGGGGAGCTGTTTTTT
TRBJ2-1,15,.,TRBV9,.,CASSVGLTINNEQFF,TGTGCCAGCAGCGTAGGGTTGACTATTAACAATGAGCAGTTCTTC
TRBJ2-3,18,.,TRBV5-1,.,CASSLATSWGLNTDTQYF,TGCGCCAGCAGCTTGGCAACTAGCTGGGGGTTAAACACAGATACGCAGTATTTT
TRBJ2-3,15,TRBD2,TRBV2,once,CASSDRLAGGDTQYF,TGTGCCAGCAGTGACAGACTAGCGGGAGGAGATACGCAGTATTTT
TRBJ2-3,16,.,TRBV19,few,CASSRQNGGVRDTQYF,TGTGCCAGTAGTCGACAGAACGGGGGTGTTCGGGATACGCAGTATTTT
TRBJ2-3,16,TRBD2,TRBV18,.,CASSPGRTSGTDTQYF,TGTGCCAGCTCACCGGGGAGGACTAGCGGCACAGATACGCAGTATTTT
TRBJ2-3,15,.,TRBV19,.,CASSRGVRGTDTQYF,TGTGCCAGTAGTCGTGGGGTCAGGGGCACAGATACGCAGTATTTT
TRBJ2-5,15,.,TRBV9,once,CASSVDIAHQETQYF,TGTGCCAGCAGCGTAGATATAGCACACCAAGAGACCCAGTACTTC
TRBJ1-3,16,.,TRBV5-1,few,CASTLGTLDSGNTIYF,TGCGCCAGCACCCTCGGGACACTTGACTCTGGAAACACCATATATTTT
TRBJ2-1,17,TRBD2,TRBV25-1,few,CASSESASGGGVDEQFF,TGTGCCAGCAGTGAATCGGCTAGCGGGGGAGGGGTCGATGAGCAGTTCTTC
TRBJ2-7,15,TRBD2,TRBV6-4,.,CASSSEAGPSYEQYF,TGTGCCAGCAGTTCCGAAGCGGGACCCTCCTACGAGCAGTACTTC
TRBJ1-1,15,.,TRBV7-8,.,CASSWGTGEGAEAFF,TGTGCCAGCAGCTGGGGTACGGGGGAGGGAGCTGAAGCTTTCTTT
TRBJ2-5,13,.,TRBV29-1,few,CSVHSGIQETQYF,TGCAGCGTTCATTCAGGGATCCAAGAGACCCAGTACTTC
TRBJ1-2,14,TRBD1,TRBV6-5,.,CASGPFSTGNGYTF,TGTGCCAGCGGTCCTTTTTCGACAGGGAATGGCTACACCTTC
TRBJ2-6,16,TRBD1,TRBV2,.,CASTRTGGGGANVLTF,TGTGCCAGCACCCGGACAGGGGGTGGTGGGGCCAACGTCCTGACTTTC
TRBJ2-3,13,.,TRBV5-4,.,CASSLLPTDTQYF,TGTGCCAGCAGCTTGCTACCCACAGATACGCAGTATTTT
TRBJ2-7,15,TRBD2,TRBV5-1,.,CASSWTSGNLYEQYF,TGCGCCAGCAGTTGGACTAGCGGGAATCTCTACGAGCAGTACTTC
TRBJ2-1,16,.,TRBV9,.,CASSPSLRVVYNEQFF,TGTGCCAGCAGCCCCTCCTTGCGAGTGGTTTACAATGAGCAGTTCTTC
TRBJ2-7,14,TRBD1,TRBV6-6,.,CASRLTGESYEQYF,TGTGCCAGCCGCTTGACAGGGGAGTCCTACGAGCAGTACTTC
TRBJ1-4,16,.,TRBV11-2,.,CASSLHGGALNEKLFF,TGTGCCAGCAGCCTTCATGGGGGGGCTCTGAATGAAAAACTGTTTTTT
TRBJ1-3,15,.,TRBV6-5,.,CASSRFTLPGNTIYF,TGTGCCAGCAGCCGTTTTACTCTACCTGGAAACACCATATATTTT
TRBJ2-7,11,.,TRBV6-5,.,CASSYRGWKYF,TGTGCCAGCAGTTACAGGGGGTGGAAGTACTTC
TRBJ2-7,14,TRBD1,TRBV10-2,.,CASSPRTGLYEQYF,TGCGCCAGCAGCCCACGGACAGGGTTATACGAGCAGTACTTC
TRBJ1-1,13,.,TRBV29-1,few,CSGTVSMNTEAFF,TGCAGCGGGACAGTGAGCATGAACACTGAAGCTTTCTTT
TRBJ1-1,12,.,TRBV2,few,CASSAGNTEAFF,TGTGCCAGCAGTGCAGGGAACACTGAAGCTTTCTTT
TRBJ2-3,15,TRBD2,TRBV7-9,.,CASSPSGSLQDTQYF,TGTGCCAGCAGCCCCAGCGGGAGCCTTCAAGATACGCAGTATTTT
TRBJ2-7,12,.,TRBV30,.,CAWNSRTNEQYF,TGTGCCTGGAATTCAAGGACAAACGAGCAGTACTTC
TRBJ1-1,11,.,TRBV6-5,.,CASSYLYEAFF,TGTGCCAGCAGTTACCTATATGAAGCTTTCTTT
TRBJ2-6,17,.,TRBV7-9,few,CASSLGGVLTGANVLTF,TGTGCCAGCAGCCTTGGAGGGGTACTTACTGGGGCCAACGTCCTGACTTTC